This is a list of T cell receptor beta chains from one sample in a study of cytomegalovirus exposure and HLA in healthy donors. The table came from immunoSEQ multiplex PCR; TCRdb's copy has only in-frame clones and leaves some out. The repertoire consists of 80,000 to 130,000 clones, with around 79% occurring once and the leading ten covering 14%. Sequenced material: PBMCs. The receptors derive from a male donor in good health and CMV-seropositive. Both conserved end residues are part of each CDR3. D genes are given only for firm matches. Only some rows state a clone size, as once, few, many or a class for expanded clones.

cdr3_aa	cdr3_nt	j_call	clone_size	v_call	d_call
CASTPGSYNEQFF	TGTGCCAGCACCCCGGGTTCCTACAATGAGCAGTTCTTC	TRBJ2-1	NA	TRBV9	NA
CASSLAGGSTDTQYF	TGCGCCAGCAGTTTAGCGGGGGGAAGCACAGATACGCAGTATTTT	TRBJ2-3	NA	TRBV4-1	TRBD2
CASSYIRERGGYTF	TGTGCCAGCAGTTACATCCGGGAGCGAGGTGGCTACACCTTC	TRBJ1-2	NA	TRBV6-5	NA
CASSLEGTDYYEQYF	TGTGCCAGCAGCTTAGAGGGGACAGACTACTACGAGCAGTACTTC	TRBJ2-7	NA	TRBV7-9	TRBD1
CASSSTGDEIAGELFF	TGTGCCAGCAGTTCGACAGGGGATGAGATAGCCGGGGAGCTGTTTTTT	TRBJ2-2	NA	TRBV6-5	TRBD1
CASGGQANTIYF	TGTGCCAGCGGGGGACAGGCAAACACCATATATTTT	TRBJ1-3	few	TRBV7-9	TRBD1
CASSEVTGGMYF	TGTGCCAGCAGTGAAGTAACAGGGGGCATGTACTTC	TRBJ2-7	NA	TRBV25-1	TRBD1
CASSLGGTISETQYF	TGTGCCAGCAGCTTAGGGGGCACTATAAGCGAGACCCAGTACTTC	TRBJ2-5	few	TRBV7-6	NA
CASSPKPRLAGYTDTQYF	TGTGCCAGCAGCCCTAAACCTAGACTAGCGGGGTACACAGATACGCAGTATTTT	TRBJ2-3	NA	TRBV7-9	TRBD2
CASSLSGGGYTF	TGTGCCAGCAGTCTATCAGGGGGTGGCTACACCTTC	TRBJ1-2	NA	TRBV7-9	TRBD1
CASSPLASPNTEAFF	TGTGCCAGCAGCCCACTCGCATCCCCGAACACTGAAGCTTTCTTT	TRBJ1-1	NA	TRBV5-5	NA
CSVNGLAGGADTQYF	TGCAGCGTAAACGGACTAGCGGGGGGTGCAGATACGCAGTATTTT	TRBJ2-3	few	TRBV29-1	TRBD2
CASSSGPSYEQYF	TGTGCCAGCAGCTCAGGCCCTTCCTACGAGCAGTACTTC	TRBJ2-7	NA	TRBV11-3	NA
CASSQGRQFEQYF	TGTGCCAGCAGTCAGGGTAGACAGTTCGAGCAGTACTTC	TRBJ2-7	NA	TRBV7-3	NA
CASSEERVSGLSGKPQHF	TGTGCCAGCAGTGAAGAGAGGGTTAGCGGGCTTTCGGGCAAGCCCCAGCATTTT	TRBJ1-5	NA	TRBV2	NA
CASSLRQTPNSPLHF	TGTGCCAGCAGCTTGAGGCAGACTCCTAATTCACCCCTCCACTTT	TRBJ1-6	NA	TRBV7-8	NA
CASSLRLAGSTDTQYF	TGTGCCAGTAGTCTACGACTAGCGGGGAGCACAGATACGCAGTATTTT	TRBJ2-3	NA	TRBV19	TRBD2
CAIKDSGELFF	TGTGCCATCAAAGATAGCGGGGAGCTGTTTTTT	TRBJ2-2	once	TRBV10-3	NA
CASSPRVTEAFF	TGTGCCAGCAGTCCCCGGGTTACTGAAGCTTTCTTT	TRBJ1-1	NA	TRBV6-1	NA
CASSLGQGVGTEAFF	TGCGCCAGCAGCCTGGGACAGGGTGTTGGAACTGAAGCTTTCTTT	TRBJ1-1	NA	TRBV5-1	TRBD1
CASSEFLYSGNTIYF	TGTGCCAGCAGTGAATTTTTGTACTCTGGAAACACCATATATTTT	TRBJ1-3	NA	TRBV25-1	NA
CASSLAPGVSNQPQHF	TGTGCCAGCAGCTTGGCCCCAGGGGTTAGCAATCAGCCCCAGCATTTT	TRBJ1-5	NA	TRBV5-8	NA
CSVGDQPNTEAFF	TGCAGCGTCGGAGACCAGCCAAACACTGAAGCTTTCTTT	TRBJ1-1	NA	TRBV29-1	NA
CASSLDPRALADGYTF	TGTGCCAGCAGCTTAGACCCCAGGGCTCTCGCCGATGGCTACACCTTC	TRBJ1-2	NA	TRBV7-9	NA
CASSLVAAGGYEQYF	TGTGCCAGCAGCTTAGTAGCGGCAGGAGGCTACGAGCAGTACTTC	TRBJ2-7	NA	TRBV7-2	NA
CAIRASLGDEQFF	TGTGCCATCAGGGCCAGTCTAGGGGATGAGCAGTTCTTC	TRBJ2-1	few	TRBV10-3	NA
CASSVVDTADTIYF	TGTGCCAGCAGCGTAGTGGACACCGCAGACACCATATATTTT	TRBJ1-3	NA	TRBV9	NA
CASSSTPATNTGELFF	TGTGCCAGCAGCTCGACTCCCGCCACGAACACCGGGGAGCTGTTTTTT	TRBJ2-2	few	TRBV9	NA
CASSPQELGRSNEKLFF	TGTGCCAGCAGCCCGCAGGAGTTGGGGCGGTCTAATGAAAAACTGTTTTTT	TRBJ1-4	NA	TRBV7-8	NA
CATSGGQGLPQYF	TGTGCCACCAGCGGGGGACAGGGCCTCCCGCAGTACTTC	TRBJ2-7	NA	TRBV15	TRBD1
CASRSTGGKDGYTF	TGTGCCAGCAGATCCACGGGGGGGAAGGATGGCTACACCTTC	TRBJ1-2	NA	TRBV7-9	NA
CASSMGDYREAFF	TGTGCCAGCAGCATGGGGGACTATCGTGAAGCTTTCTTT	TRBJ1-1	NA	TRBV7-8	NA
CSAASVIPGANVLTF	TGCAGCGCCGCCTCAGTTATTCCTGGGGCCAACGTCCTGACTTTC	TRBJ2-6	NA	TRBV29-1	NA
CASGSAGGVYTEAFF	TGTGCCAGCGGTTCGGCAGGGGGAGTCTACACTGAAGCTTTCTTT	TRBJ1-1	NA	TRBV25-1	TRBD1
CAANPGKDTEAFF	TGTGCCGCCAACCCGGGTAAGGACACTGAAGCTTTCTTT	TRBJ1-1	few	TRBV10-3	NA
CSAPGGGLAEAFF	TGCAGCGCCCCGGGAGGGGGGCTGGCTGAAGCTTTCTTT	TRBJ1-1	once	TRBV29-1	NA
CASSLSDSGYNEQFF	TGTGCCAGCAGCTTATCCGACAGTGGCTACAATGAGCAGTTCTTC	TRBJ2-1	NA	TRBV7-8	NA
CASSRTSGGPNTGELFF	TGTGCCAGCAGCCGGACTAGCGGGGGACCGAACACCGGGGAGCTGTTTTTT	TRBJ2-2	NA	TRBV6-4	TRBD2
CASSFAWDRPGYGYTF	TGTGCCAGCAGCTTTGCCTGGGACAGGCCGGGCTATGGCTACACCTTC	TRBJ1-2	NA	TRBV7-2	TRBD1
CAWAGDSNQPQHF	TGTGCCTGGGCAGGGGATAGCAATCAGCCCCAGCATTTT	TRBJ1-5	few	TRBV30	NA
CSGYTGSTEAFF	TGCAGCGGATATACAGGGAGCACTGAAGCTTTCTTT	TRBJ1-1	NA	TRBV29-1	NA
CASSSGTSYNSPLHF	TGTGCCAGCAGTTCCGGGACAAGCTATAATTCACCCCTCCACTTT	TRBJ1-6	NA	TRBV2	NA
CASSLGAGTYSPLHF	TGTGCCAGCAGCTTAGGGGCAGGGACTTATTCACCCCTCCACTTT	TRBJ1-6	NA	TRBV7-2	NA
CASSQGASSAYEQYF	TGCGCCAGCAGCCAAGGGGCTAGCTCGGCCTACGAGCAGTACTTC	TRBJ2-7	NA	TRBV4-3	NA
CASKKPPDILNTEAFF	TGTGCCAGCAAAAAACCCCCCGACATCTTGAACACTGAAGCTTTCTTT	TRBJ1-1	NA	TRBV28	NA
CASSLARGLGSPLHF	TGCGCCAGCAGCTTGGCCAGGGGTTTAGGTTCACCCCTCCACTTT	TRBJ1-6	NA	TRBV5-1	NA
CASSLRDREAFF	TGTGCCAGCAGCTTGAGGGACAGGGAAGCTTTCTTT	TRBJ1-1	once	TRBV11-3	TRBD1
CASSSRQTTSTDTQYF	TGTGCCAGCAGTTCCCGACAGACCACTAGCACAGATACGCAGTATTTT	TRBJ2-3	NA	TRBV6-5	NA
CASSYGRLDVSNTIYF	TGTGCCAGCAGTTACGGCCGACTCGACGTATCGAACACCATATATTTT	TRBJ1-3	NA	TRBV6-6	NA
CASSKLTGAYTEAFF	TGTGCCAGCAGCAAATTGACAGGGGCGTACACTGAAGCTTTCTTT	TRBJ1-1	NA	TRBV11-2	TRBD1
CASSWDSRPGGYTF	TGTGCCAGCAGCTGGGACAGCCGACCGGGAGGCTACACCTTC	TRBJ1-2	NA	TRBV4-2	TRBD1
CASSFAGGKETQYF	TGTGCCAGCAGCTTCGCAGGGGGAAAAGAGACCCAGTACTTC	TRBJ2-5	few	TRBV7-2	TRBD1
CASSDATASENTIYF	TGTGCCAGCAGTGACGCGACAGCTTCGGAAAACACCATATATTTT	TRBJ1-3	NA	TRBV6-1	NA
CASSRGQLRRAYEQYF	TGTGCCAGCAGCAGGGGGCAGCTCCGACGGGCCTACGAGCAGTACTTC	TRBJ2-7	NA	TRBV21-1	NA
CASSSPLYEAFF	TGTGCCAGCAGTTCTCCGCTATACGAAGCTTTCTTT	TRBJ1-1	NA	TRBV6-6	NA